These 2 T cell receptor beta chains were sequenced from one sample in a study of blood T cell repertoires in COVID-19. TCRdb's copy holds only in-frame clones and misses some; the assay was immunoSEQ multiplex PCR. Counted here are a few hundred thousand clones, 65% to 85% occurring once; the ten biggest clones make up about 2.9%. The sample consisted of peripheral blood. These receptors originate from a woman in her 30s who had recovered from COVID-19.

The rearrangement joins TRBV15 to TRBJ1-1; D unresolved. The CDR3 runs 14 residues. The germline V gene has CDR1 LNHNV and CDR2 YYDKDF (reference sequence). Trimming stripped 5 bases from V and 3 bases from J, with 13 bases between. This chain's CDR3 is CATSPQWRDTEAFF. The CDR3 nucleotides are TGTGCCACCAGCCCCCAGTGGAGGGACACTGAAGCTTTCTTT.

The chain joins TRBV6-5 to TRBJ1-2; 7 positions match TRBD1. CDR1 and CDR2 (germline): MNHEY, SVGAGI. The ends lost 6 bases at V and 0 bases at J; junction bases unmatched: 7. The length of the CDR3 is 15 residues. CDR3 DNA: TGTGCCAGCAGAGCCGCGGGACAGCCTAACTATGGCTACACCTTC. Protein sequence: CASRAAGQPNYGYTF.